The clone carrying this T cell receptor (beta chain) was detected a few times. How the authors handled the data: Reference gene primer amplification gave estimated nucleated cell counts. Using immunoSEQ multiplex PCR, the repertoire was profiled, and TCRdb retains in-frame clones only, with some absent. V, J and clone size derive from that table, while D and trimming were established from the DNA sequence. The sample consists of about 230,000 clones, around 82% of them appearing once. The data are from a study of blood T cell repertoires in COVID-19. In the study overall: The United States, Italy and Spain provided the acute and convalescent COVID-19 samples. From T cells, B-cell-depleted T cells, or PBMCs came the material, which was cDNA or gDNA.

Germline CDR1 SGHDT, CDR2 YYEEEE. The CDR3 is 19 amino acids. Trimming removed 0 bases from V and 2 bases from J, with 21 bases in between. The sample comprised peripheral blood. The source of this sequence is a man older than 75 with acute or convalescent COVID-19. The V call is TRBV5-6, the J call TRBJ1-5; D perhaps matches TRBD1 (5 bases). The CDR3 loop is CASSLGAKRQGSRNQPQHF. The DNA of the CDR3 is TGTGCCAGCAGCTTGGGCGCCAAACGTCAGGGTAGTCGCAATCAGCCCCAGCATTTT.